What follows describes a single TCR beta chain. Its antigen is unknown. Germline V lookup: CDR1 LNHDA, CDR2 SQIVND (reference sequence). The CDR3 sequence is 14 residues long. V was cut by 1 base and J by 0 bases, with 4 bases left in between. The entry originates in a study of graft-versus-host responses after intestinal transplantation. Study information: As for transplant type, recipients had multivisceral, liver-intestinal, or isolated intestinal grafts. Anti-thymocyte globulin induction, then tacrolimus and steroids for about three years, went to all recipients. Whole-study findings and limits: High graft-versus-host to host-versus-graft clonal ratios were found in allografts of patients who had graft-donor T cell macrochimerism. GvH clones occurred in recipient marrow; some first appeared in ileum or blood.

Some clones are missing from TCRdb's copy, which holds only in-frame ones; the method was immunoSEQ multiplex PCR. The repertoire consists of some 100,000 clones, with about 89% occurring once and the leading ten covering about 6.3%. This TCR came from a human donor who received an intestinal transplant. Sequenced material: unstimulated CD8+ T cells sorted from spleen or lymph node cells, taken before intestinal transplant. The chain links TRBV19 to TRBJ2-1; the D is unclear. The CDR3 is CASSIASSYNEQFF. CDR3 in DNA: TGTGCCAGTAGTATAGCGAGCTCCTACAATGAGCAGTTCTTC.